The 26 T cell receptor beta chains reported below all come from one sample, sequenced in a study of T-cell memory formation after mild COVID-19. MiXCR was run by TCRdb on the 5' RACE reads, yielding one entry per CDR3 protein. This table has some 290,000 distinct CDR3 sequences, roughly 15% appearing once. Sequencing used PBMCs or a T cell subset sorted from them (not recorded which). These TCRs come from a man younger than 35 who had mild COVID-19 (a few samples of this study predate the infection). Cell type and time point are not known.

The J gene is TRBJ2-1, the V gene TRBV5-1, with D unclear. The CDR3 runs 13 residues. V lost 0 bases, J lost 10 bases, and 11 bases lay in between. Germline V CDR1 and CDR2: SGHRS, YFSETQ. The CDR3 sequence is CASSLGGSWEQFF. For the CDR3, the DNA is TGCGCCAGCAGCTTGGGGGGATCATGGGAGCAGTTCTTC.

The chain uses TRBV19 and TRBJ2-7; perhaps TRBD1 as D (6 bases). V lost 5 bases and J 1 base, leaving 9 bases between the germline ends. Germline values: CDR1 LNHDA, CDR2 SQIVND (reference sequence). This CDR3 is 13 amino acids long. CDR3 residues: CASSHTGSYEQYF. The CDR3 DNA is TGTGCCAGTAGTCATACAGGGTCCTACGAGCAGTACTTC.

Only one count was recorded for this clonotype. The rearrangement uses TRBV7-2 and TRBJ2-5, with a weak D call TRBD2 (5 bases). The ends were cut back, 6 bases at V and 4 bases at J, with 15 bases in the middle. The CDR3 spans 14 residues. Germline V gives CDR1 SGHTA, CDR2 FQGNSA. CDR3 DNA: TGTGCCAGCAGATACGGGCTAGCAGGAGAGACCCAGTACTTC. Amino acids: CASRYGLAGETQYF.

This chain links TRBV11-2 with TRBJ1-6; TRBD1 agrees at 11 bases. The CDR3 runs 14 residues. V dropped 4 bases and J dropped 7; count of bases not matched to a gene: 0. Germline-derived CDR1 and CDR2 are SGHAT and FQNNGV. CDR3 protein: CASSWDRGNSPLHF. CDR3 bases: TGTGCCAGCAGCTGGGACAGGGGGAATTCACCCCTCCACTTT.

This clonotype was picked up many times. V usage is TRBV4-3 and J usage is TRBJ1-1; D gene unclear. CDR1 and CDR2 (germline): LGHNA, YSLEER. This CDR3 comprises 15 residues. V was trimmed by 3 bases and J by 1 base, leaving 12 bases between them. CDR3 protein: CASSHAPGENTEAFF. DNA of the CDR3: TGCGCCAGCAGCCATGCACCCGGGGAGAACACTGAAGCTTTCTTT.

The V call is TRBV9, the J call TRBJ1-2, with D hard to call. The germline V gene encodes CDR1 SGDLS and CDR2 YYNGEE. V was shortened by 0 bases and J by 5 bases, with 11 bases between the two germline ends. This CDR3 contains 14 residues. In DNA form, the CDR3 reads TGTGCCAGCAGCGTAGGCAGGAATCCATATGGCTACACCTTC. Its translation is CASSVGRNPYGYTF.

The chain links TRBV7-8 to TRBJ2-5; tentative D call: TRBD1 (5 bases). This CDR3 is built from 14 residues. V was clipped by 5 bases and J by 5 bases, with 15 bases between them. Germline V gives CDR1 SGHVS, CDR2 FQNEAQ. CDR3 region: CASSPGASRETQYF. The CDR3 DNA is TGTGCCAGCAGCCCTGGGGCCAGCCGGGAGACCCAGTACTTC.

This clonotype was detected only a few times. V and J are TRBV20-1 and TRBJ1-5; D is uncertain. Between the trimmed V and J ends, which lost 2 bases and 9 bases, there was a span of 14 bases. The CDR3 sequence is 13 residues long. Germline-derived CDR1 and CDR2 are DFQATT and SNEGSKA (reference sequence). This chain's CDR3 is CSARNRGVGPQHF. CDR3 bases: TGCAGTGCTAGAAACCGGGGAGTAGGGCCCCAGCATTTT.

V usage is TRBV28 and J usage is TRBJ2-7; D possibly corresponds to TRBD2 (5 bases). Trimming removed 1 base at V and 3 bases at J, with 16 bases between. Germline CDR1 and CDR2: MDHEN and SYDVKM. This CDR3 region has 16 residues. CDR3 amino acids: CASSLSGRASGYEQYF. The CDR3, as DNA: TGTGCCAGCAGTTTATCGGGGAGAGCGAGTGGCTACGAGCAGTACTTC.

CDR3 amino acids: CASSLWVQETQYF. The CDR3 DNA reads TGTGCCAGCAGCTTGTGGGTCCAAGAGACCCAGTACTTC. V usage is TRBV5-5 and J usage is TRBJ2-5; D unclear. The ends were cut back, 1 base at V and 1 base at J, with 5 bases in the middle. CDR1 is SGHKS, CDR2 YYEKEE, per germline (reference sequence). The CDR3 sequence is 13 residues long.

The rearrangement uses TRBV15 and TRBJ2-1; 8 bases align to TRBD1. CDR1 and CDR2 (germline): LNHNV, YYDKDF (reference sequence). This CDR3 has 14 amino acids. V trimming: 5 bases; J trimming: 7 bases; junction bases outside the gene matches: 7. Written as DNA, the CDR3 is TGTGCCACCAGCGCCCGACAGGGGTTGAATGAGCAGTTCTTC. Its protein product is CATSARQGLNEQFF.

At least ten counts were recorded for this clonotype. The CDR3 nucleotides read TGCAGCGCTGCTGGGGGGCTAGCCAAAAACATTCAGTACTTC. It yields the protein CSAAGGLAKNIQYF. The J gene is TRBJ2-4, the V gene TRBV29-1, with D perhaps matching TRBD1 or TRBD2 (6 bases each). CDR3 length equals 14 residues. V dropped 7 bases and J dropped 0 bases, with 13 bases sitting between them. Germline CDR1 is SQVTM and CDR2 is ANQGSEA.

V usage is TRBV20-1 and J usage is TRBJ2-3, with 12 nucleotides matching TRBD2. The CDR3 runs 15 residues. The V gene end was trimmed by 3 bases and the J gene end by 0 bases; junction bases not matched to a gene: 1. The germline gives CDR1 DFQATT, CDR2 SNEGSKA (reference sequence). CDR3 residues: CSARGLAGSTDTQYF. DNA for the CDR3: TGCAGTGCTAGGGGACTAGCGGGTAGCACAGATACGCAGTATTTT.

The CDR3 loop reads CASSSGLPNTEAFF. The CDR3 bases are TGTGCCAGCAGTTCGGGACTCCCGAACACTGAAGCTTTCTTT. This sequence joins TRBV12-3 or TRBV12-4 and TRBJ1-1, with a possible D match to TRBD1 (5 bases). The CDR3 is 14 residues long. Between the trimmed V and J ends, which lost 4 bases and 1 base, there was a span of 10 bases.

The rearrangement links TRBV6-5 to TRBJ1-5; no reliable D call. This CDR3 has 15 residues. The V gene lost 4 bases and the J gene lost 7 bases, with 17 bases spanning the gap. CDR1 and CDR2 from the germline V gene are MNHEY and SVGAGI. The CDR3 loop is CASSSRTSRGQPQHF. As DNA, the CDR3 is TGTGCCAGCAGTTCCCGGACCTCAAGAGGCCAGCCCCAGCATTTT.

The chain recombines TRBV9 with TRBJ2-3, with TRBD1 matching over 7 bases. Germline V CDR1 and CDR2: SGDLS, YYNGEE. The CDR3 covers 16 residues. The V segment lost 0 bases and the J segment 4 bases; nucleotides outside the gene matches: 8. The CDR3 region is CASSVESYDRADTQYF. The CDR3 nucleotides read TGTGCCAGCAGCGTAGAGAGTTATGACAGGGCAGATACGCAGTATTTT.

The chain joins TRBV5-1 to TRBJ1-6, with TRBD1 matching over 7 bases. CDR1 is SGHRS and CDR2 is YFSETQ in the germline V gene. The CDR3 loop spans 15 amino acids. V gave up 4 bases and J gave up 8 bases; unmatched junction bases: 9. The CDR3 DNA reads as TGCGCCAGCAGCGTGGTACAGGGGAATGATTCACCCCTCCACTTT. It encodes CASSVVQGNDSPLHF. Drawing the rest from reference TRBV5-1 and TRBJ1-6, the complete variable domain is KAGVTQTPRYLIKTRGQQVTLSCSPISGHRSVSWYQQTPGQGLQFLFEYFSETQRNKGNFPGRFSGRQFSNSRSEMNVSTLELGDSALYLCASSVVQGNDSPLHFGNGTRLTVT.

The rearrangement links TRBV6-6 to TRBJ2-1; 11 nucleotides agree with TRBD2. Trimming took 7 bases from V and 6 from J; bases not matched to a gene: 5. The germline CDR1 and CDR2 sequences are MNHNY and SVGAGI (reference sequence). The CDR3 length is 14 residues. CDR3 protein: CASTFSGGANEQFF. The CDR3 DNA is TGTGCCAGCACTTTTAGCGGGGGGGCCAATGAGCAGTTCTTC.

This clonotype appeared a single time. V and J are TRBV10-3 and TRBJ1-1, with 8 bases lining up with TRBD1. Per germline, CDR1 ENHRY and CDR2 SYGVKD. The J segment lost 4 bases and the V segment lost 5 bases, leaving 6 bases of the junction unmatched. CDR3 size: 14 residues. The CDR3 DNA sequence: TGTGCCATCAGTCCAGGGGGCCCGGTCACTGAAGCTTTCTTT. This gives the protein CAISPGGPVTEAFF.

This chain joins TRBV4-1 and TRBJ2-3; a weak D match, TRBD2 (5 bases). Germline CDR1 is MGHRA and CDR2 is YSYEKL. The CDR3 has 16 residues. Trimming took 3 bases from V and 0 from J, leaving 13 bases between them. The CDR3 region is CASSQGAYKSTDTQYF. The CDR3 DNA sequence: TGCGCCAGCAGCCAGGGAGCCTACAAGAGCACAGATACGCAGTATTTT.

This clonotype was observed a few times. The chain recombines TRBV7-8 with TRBJ1-6, with TRBD1 matching 10 bases. The V segment lost 5 bases and the J segment 7 bases; nucleotides outside the gene matches: 2. CDR3 length equals 14 residues. CDR1 and CDR2 (germline): SGHVS, FQNEAQ. DNA of the CDR3: TGTGCCAGCAGCGGGGACAGGGGAAATTCACCCCTCCACTTT. Translation: CASSGDRGNSPLHF.

This clonotype was seen only a few times. The chain joins TRBV6-5 to TRBJ1-2; a weak D match, TRBD1 (5 bases). The germline CDR1 and CDR2 sequences are MNHEY and SVGAGI. This CDR3 has 14 amino acids. Trimming removed 6 bases from V and 4 bases from J, with 15 bases in between. The CDR3 DNA is TGTGCCAGCAGGTTCCGGGACGGGGCCTATGGCTACACCTTC. It yields the protein CASRFRDGAYGYTF.

This clonotype was observed a handful of times. The rearrangement links TRBV30 to TRBJ2-3; D call uncertain. Per germline, CDR1 GTSNPN and CDR2 SVGIG (reference sequence). This CDR3 comprises 12 residues. V was shortened by 0 bases and J by 2 bases, with 3 bases between the two germline ends. The CDR3 DNA is TGTGCCTGGAGTGTCATCACAGATACGCAGTATTTT. Translating it yields CAWSVITDTQYF.

The chain joins TRBV18 to TRBJ2-1; 9 positions agree with TRBD2. V gave up 1 base and J gave up 6 bases; unmatched junction bases: 7. Germline V lookup: CDR1 KGHSH, CDR2 LQKENI. The CDR3 covers 16 residues. CDR3 sequence (DNA): TGTGCCAGCTCACCACGACGGCGGGGGGGCATCAATGAGCAGTTCTTC. This sequence encodes CASSPRRRGGINEQFF.

V gene TRBV2 combines with J gene TRBJ2-2; TRBD1 aligns across 8 bases. This CDR3 region has 18 residues. V gave up 10 bases and J gave up 0 bases; unmatched junction bases: 16. Germline-derived CDR1 and CDR2 are SNHLY and FYNNEI. The CDR3 DNA follows: TGTGCCACTTTCCTTAGAGGAAGACAGGGGCCGAACACCGGGGAGCTGTTTTTT. Translation gives CATFLRGRQGPNTGELFF.

This clonotype was recorded at least ten times. V gene TRBV7-9 combines with J gene TRBJ2-3, with D tentatively TRBD1 or TRBD2 (5 bases each). This CDR3 is 14 amino acids long. V gave up 8 bases and J gave up 0 bases, with 12 bases separating them. CDR1 and CDR2 from the germline V gene are SEHNR and FQNEAQ (reference sequence). Here the CDR3 reads CASPGDRSTDTQYF. CDR3 coding DNA: TGTGCCAGCCCCGGGGACCGAAGCACAGATACGCAGTATTTT.